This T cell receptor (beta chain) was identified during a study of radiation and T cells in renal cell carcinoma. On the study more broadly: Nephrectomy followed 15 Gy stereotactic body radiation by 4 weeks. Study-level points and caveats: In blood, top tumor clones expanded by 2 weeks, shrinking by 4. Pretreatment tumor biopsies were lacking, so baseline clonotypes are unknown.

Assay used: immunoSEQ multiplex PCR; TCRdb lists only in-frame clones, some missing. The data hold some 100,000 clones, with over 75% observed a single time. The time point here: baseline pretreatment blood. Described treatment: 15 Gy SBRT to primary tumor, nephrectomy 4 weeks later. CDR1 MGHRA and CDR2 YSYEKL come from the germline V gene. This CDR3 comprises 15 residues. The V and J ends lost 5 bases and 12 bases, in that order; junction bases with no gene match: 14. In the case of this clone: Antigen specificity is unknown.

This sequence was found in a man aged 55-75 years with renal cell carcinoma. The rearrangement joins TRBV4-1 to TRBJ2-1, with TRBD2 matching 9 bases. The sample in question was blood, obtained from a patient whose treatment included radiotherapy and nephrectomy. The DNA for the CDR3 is TGCGCCAGCAGCGTCGGCAGCGGGAGGTCAAAAAGGCAGTTCTTC. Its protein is CASSVGSGRSKRQFF.